This T cell receptor beta chain was captured in a study of technical replicates of blood from several donors. This table comes from immunoSEQ multiplex PCR, and its TCRdb copy is limited to in-frame clones, with some not included. This table holds tens of thousands of clones, 90% to 97% found once. From germline, CDR1 is SGHNT and CDR2 YYREEE (reference sequence). The germline V and J ends were trimmed by 4 bases and 5 bases, with 15 bases remaining between them. The CDR3 contains 14 residues. The sequence was obtained from a human donor in good health. The chain links TRBV5-4 to TRBJ1-2, with a tentative D call TRBD1 (5 bases). Sequences were obtained from T cells isolated from PBMCs. The CDR3 bases are TGTGCCAGCAGCCAATGGGGCGCCGCATATGGCTACACCTTC. Encoded protein: CASSQWGAAYGYTF. Full variable domain (rest looked up from reference TRBV5-4 and TRBJ1-2): ETGVTQSPTHLIKTRGQQVTLRCSSQSGHNTVSWYQQALGQGPQFIFQYYREEENGRGNFPPRFSGLQFPNYSSELNVNALELDDSALYLCASSQWGAAYGYTFGSGTRLTVV.